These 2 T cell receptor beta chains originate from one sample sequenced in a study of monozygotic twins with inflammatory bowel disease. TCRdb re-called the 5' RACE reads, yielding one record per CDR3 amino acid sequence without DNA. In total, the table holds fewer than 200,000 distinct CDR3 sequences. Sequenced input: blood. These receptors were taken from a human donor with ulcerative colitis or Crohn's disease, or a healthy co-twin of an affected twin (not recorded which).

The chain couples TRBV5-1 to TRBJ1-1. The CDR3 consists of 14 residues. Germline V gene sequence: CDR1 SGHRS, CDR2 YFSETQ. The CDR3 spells CASSFSGENTEAFF.

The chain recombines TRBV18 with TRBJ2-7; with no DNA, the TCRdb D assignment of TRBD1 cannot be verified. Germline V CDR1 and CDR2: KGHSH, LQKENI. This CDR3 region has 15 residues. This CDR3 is CASSPPGTGAYEQYF.